The rows below give T cell receptor beta chains drawn from one sample of a study of control samples from healthy donors and cancer patients. Generated by immunoSEQ multiplex PCR, the TCRdb table keeps only in-frame clones and is missing some. The data hold about 120,000 clones, with roughly 90% observed a single time. Sequencing was done on a sample of blood. These receptor sequences come from a man aged 50-60 years in good health. The CDR3 runs from the conserved cysteine through the conserved F or W. A D gene is named only where the DNA matches it firmly. Not every row has a clone size; where given, it reads once, few, many or a size class.

V gene: TRBV18; clone size: NA; J gene: TRBJ1-5; D gene: NA; CDR3 protein: CASSPDSNQPQHF; CDR3 DNA: TGTGCCAGCTCACCGGACAGCAATCAGCCCCAGCATTTT
V gene: TRBV10-2; clone size: NA; J gene: TRBJ1-1; D gene: NA; CDR3 protein: CASSAFKTEAFF; CDR3 DNA: TGCGCCAGCAGCGCCTTCAAGACTGAAGCTTTCTTT
V gene: TRBV3-1/TRBV3-2; clone size: NA; J gene: TRBJ1-2; D gene: NA; CDR3 protein: CASSQAPLEGYGYTF; CDR3 DNA: TGTGCCAGCAGCCAGGCACCCCTAGAAGGCTATGGCTACACCTTC
V gene: TRBV7-6; clone size: NA; J gene: TRBJ2-5; D gene: NA; CDR3 protein: CASSSGVPETQYF; CDR3 DNA: TGTGCCAGCAGCTCGGGGGTCCCAGAGACCCAGTACTTC
V gene: TRBV7-9; clone size: NA; J gene: TRBJ1-1; D gene: NA; CDR3 protein: CASSFGGNTEAFF; CDR3 DNA: TGTGCCAGCAGCTTTGGGGGTAACACTGAAGCTTTCTTT
V gene: TRBV5-1; clone size: NA; J gene: TRBJ1-2; D gene: NA; CDR3 protein: CASSLGQTSPAGYTF; CDR3 DNA: TGCGCCAGCAGCTTGGGACAGACGTCCCCGGCAGGCTACACCTTC
V gene: TRBV29-1; clone size: few; J gene: TRBJ2-7; D gene: TRBD1; CDR3 protein: CSVFSPGQGEQYF; CDR3 DNA: TGCAGCGTTTTTTCTCCGGGACAGGGGGAGCAGTACTTC
V gene: TRBV29-1; clone size: once; J gene: TRBJ1-1; D gene: NA; CDR3 protein: CSVVGQGNTEAFF; CDR3 DNA: TGCAGCGTTGTAGGTCAGGGAAACACTGAAGCTTTCTTT
V gene: TRBV19; clone size: NA; J gene: TRBJ2-7; D gene: NA; CDR3 protein: CASSITEASYEQYF; CDR3 DNA: TGTGCCAGTAGTATAACGGAGGCCTCCTACGAGCAGTACTTC
V gene: TRBV19; clone size: NA; J gene: TRBJ2-1; D gene: NA; CDR3 protein: CASSMWQNEQFF; CDR3 DNA: TGTGCCAGTAGTATGTGGCAGAATGAGCAGTTCTTC
V gene: TRBV12-3/TRBV12-4; clone size: NA; J gene: TRBJ1-3; D gene: NA; CDR3 protein: CASSPRTVNTIYF; CDR3 DNA: TGTGCCAGCAGTCCACGGACAGTAAACACCATATATTTT
V gene: TRBV6-5; clone size: NA; J gene: TRBJ2-3; D gene: NA; CDR3 protein: CAIQPWGKLDTQYF; CDR3 DNA: TGTGCCATCCAACCCTGGGGGAAGTTAGATACGCAGTATTTT
V gene: TRBV4-3; clone size: NA; J gene: TRBJ1-4; D gene: NA; CDR3 protein: CASSQQQEFNEKLFF; CDR3 DNA: TGCGCCAGCAGCCAACAGCAGGAGTTTAATGAAAAACTGTTTTTT
V gene: TRBV19; clone size: NA; J gene: TRBJ1-1; D gene: TRBD1; CDR3 protein: CASSIKTGGSLNTEAFF; CDR3 DNA: TGTGCCAGTAGTATAAAAACAGGGGGCAGCCTGAACACTGAAGCTTTCTTT
V gene: TRBV7-2; clone size: NA; J gene: TRBJ1-2; D gene: NA; CDR3 protein: CASSTDGGDRHGYTF; CDR3 DNA: TGTGCCAGCAGCACAGATGGGGGAGACAGGCATGGCTACACCTTC
V gene: TRBV19; clone size: NA; J gene: TRBJ1-2; D gene: NA; CDR3 protein: CASSQDRGYGYTF; CDR3 DNA: TGTGCCAGTAGTCAGGACAGAGGCTATGGCTACACCTTC
V gene: TRBV7-6; clone size: NA; J gene: TRBJ1-2; D gene: NA; CDR3 protein: CASSLATGMRGYTF; CDR3 DNA: TGTGCCAGCAGCTTAGCTACGGGGATGAGGGGCTACACCTTC
V gene: TRBV3-1/TRBV3-2; clone size: NA; J gene: TRBJ1-1; D gene: NA; CDR3 protein: CASSPSGGGTEAFF; CDR3 DNA: TGTGCCAGCAGCCCCAGCGGGGGGGGAACTGAAGCTTTCTTT
V gene: TRBV12-3/TRBV12-4; clone size: NA; J gene: TRBJ2-2; D gene: NA; CDR3 protein: CASRRNTGELFF; CDR3 DNA: TGTGCCAGCAGGAGGAACACCGGGGAGCTGTTTTTT
V gene: TRBV27; clone size: NA; J gene: TRBJ2-5; D gene: TRBD1; CDR3 protein: CASSPWTGGGETQYF; CDR3 DNA: TGTGCCAGCAGTCCCTGGACAGGGGGTGGAGAGACCCAGTACTTC
V gene: TRBV18; clone size: few; J gene: TRBJ1-5; D gene: NA; CDR3 protein: CASSPDTSNQPQHF; CDR3 DNA: TGTGCCAGCTCACCGGACACTAGCAATCAGCCCCAGCATTTT
V gene: TRBV30; clone size: NA; J gene: TRBJ2-1; D gene: TRBD1; CDR3 protein: CAWGQGGSYNEQFF; CDR3 DNA: TGTGCCTGGGGACAGGGGGGGTCCTACAATGAGCAGTTCTTC
V gene: TRBV6-2/TRBV6-3; clone size: NA; J gene: TRBJ2-7; D gene: NA; CDR3 protein: CASSPGDEQYF; CDR3 DNA: TGTGCCAGCAGCCCAGGGGACGAGCAGTACTTC
V gene: TRBV7-6; clone size: NA; J gene: TRBJ1-2; D gene: NA; CDR3 protein: CASSLGLNYGYTF; CDR3 DNA: TGTGCCAGCAGCTTAGGACTTAACTATGGCTACACCTTC
V gene: TRBV4-2; clone size: NA; J gene: TRBJ2-7; D gene: NA; CDR3 protein: CASSQAGGLLSYEQYF; CDR3 DNA: TGTGCCAGCAGCCAAGCCGGGGGCCTTCTCTCCTACGAGCAGTACTTC
V gene: TRBV5-1; clone size: NA; J gene: TRBJ1-1; D gene: NA; CDR3 protein: CASSPLGVNTEAFF; CDR3 DNA: TGCGCCAGCAGCCCCCTCGGGGTGAACACTGAAGCTTTCTTT
V gene: TRBV11-2; clone size: NA; J gene: TRBJ1-3; D gene: NA; CDR3 protein: CASSLWGIDGNTIYF; CDR3 DNA: TGTGCCAGCAGCTTATGGGGGATTGATGGAAACACCATATATTTT
V gene: TRBV9; clone size: NA; J gene: TRBJ2-2; D gene: NA; CDR3 protein: CASSVGQAEFTGELFF; CDR3 DNA: TGTGCCAGCAGCGTAGGACAGGCGGAGTTCACCGGGGAGCTGTTTTTT
V gene: TRBV28; clone size: NA; J gene: TRBJ1-2; D gene: NA; CDR3 protein: CASSLLRQVYGYTF; CDR3 DNA: TGTGCCAGCAGTTTATTACGACAAGTCTATGGCTACACCTTC
V gene: TRBV19; clone size: NA; J gene: TRBJ2-7; D gene: TRBD2; CDR3 protein: CASSISGGPSYEQYF; CDR3 DNA: TGTGCCAGTAGTATAAGCGGGGGGCCCTCCTACGAGCAGTACTTC
V gene: TRBV7-2; clone size: NA; J gene: TRBJ2-7; D gene: NA; CDR3 protein: CASSTGPYYEQYF; CDR3 DNA: TGTGCCAGCAGCACAGGGCCTTACTACGAGCAGTACTTC
V gene: TRBV5-8; clone size: NA; J gene: TRBJ1-1; D gene: NA; CDR3 protein: CASSLEVRAFF; CDR3 DNA: TGTGCCAGCAGCTTGGAGGTGCGAGCTTTCTTT